A selection of T cell receptor beta chains follows, all from one sample in a study of blood T cell repertoires in COVID-19. Repertoires were generated with immunoSEQ multiplex PCR, while TCRdb's copy carries only in-frame clones and drops some. The sample gives some 200,000 clones, around 84% of which show up once; about 13% is in the top ten. The sequenced material came from peripheral blood. Receptor source: a human donor in a cohort sampled during active COVID-19. Each CDR3 is given with its conserved first and last residue. The D gene is left open where the match is weak. A clone size is listed for some rows: how often the clone was seen (once, few, many), or a class if it is expanded.

TGTGCCAGCAGCTTTCCGACAGGGTCCGAGACCCAGTACTTC | CASSFPTGSETQYF | TRBJ2-5 | NA | TRBV21-1 | NA
TGCGCCAGCAGCTTGGGCGCTTCGGAGGAAGAGACCCAGTACTTC | CASSLGASEEETQYF | TRBJ2-5 | NA | TRBV5-1 | NA
TGCGCCAGCAGCTCCGTTGGCGGGAGGGGCACTGAAGCTTTCTTT | CASSSVGGRGTEAFF | TRBJ1-1 | NA | TRBV5-1 | few
TGTGCCAGCAGTCCCTCGGAGCCACTCTATGGCTACACCTTC | CASSPSEPLYGYTF | TRBJ1-2 | NA | TRBV5-4 | NA
TGTGCCAGCAGCGACCCCGGGGGGGCCAGCCGAACCGGGGAGCTGTTTTTT | CASSDPGGASRTGELFF | TRBJ2-2 | TRBD2 | TRBV9 | NA
TGTGCCAGCAGCCAGCGGGGAGGCGAAAAACTGTTTTTT | CASSQRGGEKLFF | TRBJ1-4 | NA | TRBV3-1/TRBV3-2 | NA
TGTGCCAGCAGTGAAGCAGGGTCAACCGGGGAGCTGTTTTTT | CASSEAGSTGELFF | TRBJ2-2 | NA | TRBV25-1 | NA
TGTGCCAGCAGCAATCGGAGGGTCACTGGGGCCAACGTCCTGACTTTC | CASSNRRVTGANVLTF | TRBJ2-6 | NA | TRBV28 | NA
TGTGCCAGCAGTCGGACAGTGAACACTGAAGCTTTCTTT | CASSRTVNTEAFF | TRBJ1-1 | NA | TRBV28 | NA
TGTGCCAGCAGTTTTCGACAGATGCAGAACACTGAAGCTTTCTTT | CASSFRQMQNTEAFF | TRBJ1-1 | NA | TRBV28 | many
TGTGCCAGCAGTGTACAGGGGGCTTCCTACGAGCAGTACTTC | CASSVQGASYEQYF | TRBJ2-7 | TRBD1 | TRBV25-1 | NA
TGTGCCAGCAGCTTTCACAGGGGCATAGGAAACACCATATATTTT | CASSFHRGIGNTIYF | TRBJ1-3 | TRBD1 | TRBV7-2 | NA
TGTGCCAGCAGTTACTCAACCGGGGGGAGAGAGACCCAGTACTTC | CASSYSTGGRETQYF | TRBJ2-5 | TRBD2 | TRBV6-5 | NA
TGCGCCAGCAGCCGAGGGACAGGGGGCAACGGGGAGCTGTTTTTT | CASSRGTGGNGELFF | TRBJ2-2 | TRBD1 | TRBV5-1 | NA
TGCGCCAGCAGCTCAGGGCCTTCCTACGAGCAGTACTTC | CASSSGPSYEQYF | TRBJ2-7 | NA | TRBV5-1 | NA
TGCAGTGCTAGTCCTGGGGGACAGGGAAGATCTGAGCAGTTCTTC | CSASPGGQGRSEQFF | TRBJ2-1 | TRBD1 | TRBV20-1 | NA
TGTGCCATCAGTACGGGGACAGCCTACGAGCAGTACTTC | CAISTGTAYEQYF | TRBJ2-7 | TRBD1 | TRBV10-3 | NA
TGCGCCAGCAGCAACGTACAGGGTTTGGAAGAGCAGTACTTC | CASSNVQGLEEQYF | TRBJ2-7 | NA | TRBV5-1 | NA
TGTGCCAGTAGTCCGGGACACCGGGAGACCCAGTACTTC | CASSPGHRETQYF | TRBJ2-5 | NA | TRBV19 | NA
TGTGCCAGCAGTTTATACCCTCACAGGGAAGCGCTGAGGGAGACCCAGTACTTC | CASSLYPHREALRETQYF | TRBJ2-5 | NA | TRBV27 | NA
TGTGCCAGTAATGTGGGGGCGATCCATAATTCACCCCTCCACTTT | CASNVGAIHNSPLHF | TRBJ1-6 | NA | TRBV19 | NA
TGTGCCACCCACTCGGGAAATGAAGCTTTCTTT | CATHSGNEAFF | TRBJ1-1 | NA | TRBV28 | NA
TGCGCCAGCAGCTTGACCGGGACACCGAACACTGAAGCTTTCTTT | CASSLTGTPNTEAFF | TRBJ1-1 | NA | TRBV5-1 | NA
TGTGCCAGCAGTTTGGGGGGGCTCGGGTATGGCTACACCTTC | CASSLGGLGYGYTF | TRBJ1-2 | NA | TRBV28 | once
TGTGCCAGCAGGACAGCGGGAGGCGATGAGCAGTTCTTC | CASRTAGGDEQFF | TRBJ2-1 | TRBD2 | TRBV7-2 | NA
TGTGCCAGCAGCCTTAGCGGGAGTGCCGGGGAGCTGTTTTTT | CASSLSGSAGELFF | TRBJ2-2 | TRBD2 | TRBV5-5 | NA
TGTGCCAGCAGCCTAGGAGGACAGGGGTCCGACTATGGCTACACCTTC | CASSLGGQGSDYGYTF | TRBJ1-2 | TRBD1 | TRBV5-8 | few
TGCAGCGTCACGACTAGCGGGGGCTCCTACGAGCAGTACTTC | CSVTTSGGSYEQYF | TRBJ2-7 | TRBD2 | TRBV29-1 | NA
TGTGCCAGCAGCTTTCGAGGCCAAGAGACCCAGTACTTC | CASSFRGQETQYF | TRBJ2-5 | NA | TRBV13 | NA
TGTGCCAGCAGCTCGGGACTAGCGGCACCCAATGAGCAGTTCTTC | CASSSGLAAPNEQFF | TRBJ2-1 | TRBD2 | TRBV11-3 | NA
TGCGCCAGCAGCTTTAGATTAATTGCAACTAATGAAAAACTGTTTTTT | CASSFRLIATNEKLFF | TRBJ1-4 | NA | TRBV5-1 | NA
TGTGCCAGCAGCTTGGCCCGGACAGGGGGCGATCGGACCAAAAACATTCAGTACTTC | CASSLARTGGDRTKNIQYF | TRBJ2-4 | TRBD1 | TRBV5-4 | many
TGCAGCGTAGACAGCGCGTATGGCTACACCTTC | CSVDSAYGYTF | TRBJ1-2 | NA | TRBV29-1 | NA
TGTGCCAGCAGCCAATCCGATAATTCACCCCTCCACTTT | CASSQSDNSPLHF | TRBJ1-6 | NA | TRBV3-1/TRBV3-2 | few
TGCAGCGTCCTTGCCCCGAGAAGTAGCCTGAACACTGAAGCTTTCTTT | CSVLAPRSSLNTEAFF | TRBJ1-1 | NA | TRBV29-1 | few
TGTGCCTGGATACCAGGGGTCAGCAAGACCCAGTACTTC | CAWIPGVSKTQYF | TRBJ2-5 | NA | TRBV30 | NA
TGTGCCAGCAGCTTGTCGGACAGGGCGAGAAATGAGCAGTTCTTC | CASSLSDRARNEQFF | TRBJ2-1 | TRBD1 | TRBV5-6 | NA
TGCGCCAGCAGTCGGGACATACGGAACTATGGCTACACCTTC | CASSRDIRNYGYTF | TRBJ1-2 | NA | TRBV10-2 | few
TGTGCCACCAGTGAGGACCAGGGGACTGAAGCTTTCTTT | CATSEDQGTEAFF | TRBJ1-1 | NA | TRBV24-1 | NA
TGCGCCCGCAGTGGGGCGGGGGGGTCCACTGAAGCTTTCTTT | CARSGAGGSTEAFF | TRBJ1-1 | NA | TRBV5-1 | NA
TGCGCCAGCAGCCAAAGGACTAGCGGGGACTACAATGAGCAGTTCTTC | CASSQRTSGDYNEQFF | TRBJ2-1 | TRBD2 | TRBV4-3 | NA